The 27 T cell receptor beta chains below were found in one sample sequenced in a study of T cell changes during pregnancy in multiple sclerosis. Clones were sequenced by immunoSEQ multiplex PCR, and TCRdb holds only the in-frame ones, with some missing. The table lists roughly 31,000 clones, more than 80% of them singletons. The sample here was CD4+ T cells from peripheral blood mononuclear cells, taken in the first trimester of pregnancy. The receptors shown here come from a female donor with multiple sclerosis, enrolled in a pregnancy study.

Here the CDR3 DNA reads TGTGCCAGAAGCTCAAGGGACAGGGTGAACACTGAAGCTTTCTTT. It yields the protein CARSSRDRVNTEAFF. The chain employs TRBV5-3 and TRBJ1-1, with 9 bases fitting TRBD1. Being an ORF, TRBV5-3 has a function that is uncertain. V was clipped by 3 bases and J by 0 bases; unmatched bases: 3. The CDR3 extends over 15 amino acids.

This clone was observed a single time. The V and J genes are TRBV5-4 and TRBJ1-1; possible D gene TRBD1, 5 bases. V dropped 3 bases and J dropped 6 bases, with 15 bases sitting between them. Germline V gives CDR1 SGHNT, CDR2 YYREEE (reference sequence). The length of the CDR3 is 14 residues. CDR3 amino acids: CASSSTGHGPEAFF. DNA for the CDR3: TGTGCCAGCAGCTCAACCGGACACGGCCCTGAAGCTTTCTTT.

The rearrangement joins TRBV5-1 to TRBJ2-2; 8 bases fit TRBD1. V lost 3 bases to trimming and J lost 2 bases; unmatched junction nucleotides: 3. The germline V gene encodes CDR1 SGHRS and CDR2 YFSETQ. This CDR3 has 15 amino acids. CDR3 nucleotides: TGCGCCAGCAGCTCCACAGGGGGTAACACCGGGGAGCTGTTTTTT. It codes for CASSSTGGNTGELFF.

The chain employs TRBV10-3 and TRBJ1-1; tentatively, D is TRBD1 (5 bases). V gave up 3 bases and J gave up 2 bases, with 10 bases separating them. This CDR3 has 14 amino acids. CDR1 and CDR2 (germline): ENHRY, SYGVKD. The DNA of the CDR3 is TGTGCCATCAGTGATAGGCGGGACAACACTGAAGCTTTCTTT. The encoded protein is CAISDRRDNTEAFF.

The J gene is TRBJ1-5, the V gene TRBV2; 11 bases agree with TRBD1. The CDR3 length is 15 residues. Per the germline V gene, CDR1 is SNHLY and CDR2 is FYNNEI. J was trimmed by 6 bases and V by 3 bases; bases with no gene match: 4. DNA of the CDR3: TGTGCCAGCAGTGATGGACAGGGGGCTTTTCAGCCCCAGCATTTT. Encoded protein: CASSDGQGAFQPQHF. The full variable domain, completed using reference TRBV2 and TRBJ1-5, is EPEVTQTPSHQVTQMGQEVILRCVPISNHLYFYWYRQILGQKVEFLVSFYNNEISEKSEIFDDQFSVERPDGSNFTLKIRSTKLEDSAMYFCASSDGQGAFQPQHFGDGTRLSIL.

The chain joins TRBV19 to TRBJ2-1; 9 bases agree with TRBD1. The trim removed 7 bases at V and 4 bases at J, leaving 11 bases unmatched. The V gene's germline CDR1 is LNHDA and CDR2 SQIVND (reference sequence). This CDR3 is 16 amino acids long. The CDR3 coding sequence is TGTGCCAGTACCGGAAGGACAGGGGCGGCTTACAATGAGCAGTTCTTC. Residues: CASTGRTGAAYNEQFF.

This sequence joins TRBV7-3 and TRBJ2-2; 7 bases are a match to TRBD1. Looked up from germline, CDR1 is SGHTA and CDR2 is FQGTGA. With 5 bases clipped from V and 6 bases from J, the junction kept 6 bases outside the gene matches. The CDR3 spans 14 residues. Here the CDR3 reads CASSPTGTPGELFF. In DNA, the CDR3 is TGTGCCAGCAGCCCGACAGGGACCCCCGGGGAGCTGTTTTTT.

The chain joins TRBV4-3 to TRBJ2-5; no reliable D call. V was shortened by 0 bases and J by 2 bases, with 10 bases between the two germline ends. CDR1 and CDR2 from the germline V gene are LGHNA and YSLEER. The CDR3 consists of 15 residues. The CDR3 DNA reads TGCGCCAGCAGCCAAGATCGAAACAAACAAGAGACCCAGTACTTC. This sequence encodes CASSQDRNKQETQYF.

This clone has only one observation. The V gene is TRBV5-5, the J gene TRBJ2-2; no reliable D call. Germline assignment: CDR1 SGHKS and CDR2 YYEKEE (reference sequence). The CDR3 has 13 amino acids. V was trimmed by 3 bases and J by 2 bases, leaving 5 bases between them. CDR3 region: CASSSFNTGELFF. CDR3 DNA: TGTGCCAGCAGCTCGTTTAACACCGGGGAGCTGTTTTTT.

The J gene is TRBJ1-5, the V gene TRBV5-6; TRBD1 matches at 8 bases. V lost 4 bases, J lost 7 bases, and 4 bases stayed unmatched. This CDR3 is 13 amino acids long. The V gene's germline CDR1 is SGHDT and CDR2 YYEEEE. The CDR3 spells CASSPGGGQPQHF. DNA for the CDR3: TGTGCCAGCAGCCCAGGGGGCGGGCAGCCCCAGCATTTT.

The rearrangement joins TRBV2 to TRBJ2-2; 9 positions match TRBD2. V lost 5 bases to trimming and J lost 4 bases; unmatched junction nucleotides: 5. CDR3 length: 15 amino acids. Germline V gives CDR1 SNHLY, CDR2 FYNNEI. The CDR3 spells CASSISGGSTGELFF. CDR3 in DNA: TGTGCCAGCAGTATTAGCGGGGGAAGCACCGGGGAGCTGTTTTTT.

The CDR3 DNA sequence: TGTGCCAGTAGTATCCAGGACAGGTCTAGCAATCAGCCCCAGCATTTT. This sequence encodes CASSIQDRSSNQPQHF. The chain joins TRBV19 to TRBJ1-5, with 7 bases that match TRBD1. J gave up 0 bases and V 3 bases, and 5 bases lay outside the gene matches. CDR1 and CDR2 from the germline V gene are LNHDA and SQIVND (reference sequence). The length of the CDR3 is 16 residues.

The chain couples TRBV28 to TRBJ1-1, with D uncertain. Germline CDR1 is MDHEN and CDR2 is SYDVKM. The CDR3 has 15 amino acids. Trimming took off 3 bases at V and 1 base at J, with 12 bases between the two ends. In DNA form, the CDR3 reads TGTGCCAGCAGTTTCCCCCCTTCTACGAACACTGAAGCTTTCTTT. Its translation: CASSFPPSTNTEAFF.

Here the CDR3 DNA reads TGTGCCAGCAGTGTAACCGGGACTTATTCCTACGAGCAGTACTTC. Translation gives CASSVTGTYSYEQYF. The V call is TRBV6-1, the J call TRBJ2-7, with D possibly TRBD2 on 6 matching bases. Germline V gene sequence: CDR1 MNHNS, CDR2 SASEGT. V lost 4 bases, J lost 1 base, and 14 bases lay in between. This CDR3 contains 15 residues.

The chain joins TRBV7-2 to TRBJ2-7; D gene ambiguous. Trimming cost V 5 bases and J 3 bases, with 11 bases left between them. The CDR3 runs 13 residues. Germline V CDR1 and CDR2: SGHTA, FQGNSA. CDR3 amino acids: CASSPSPLYEQYF. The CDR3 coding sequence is TGTGCCAGCAGCCCCTCCCCCCTCTACGAGCAGTACTTC.

The DNA of the CDR3 is TGTGCCAGCAGCCAAGCTACAGGGGGCGCGGAGCTGTTTTTT. Protein sequence: CASSQATGGAELFF. The chain combines TRBV14 with TRBJ2-2, with 9 bases lining up with TRBD1. Germline V gene sequence: CDR1 SGHDN, CDR2 FVKESK. With V trimmed by 1 base and J by 10 bases, 4 bases remained unmatched. The CDR3 totals 14 residues.

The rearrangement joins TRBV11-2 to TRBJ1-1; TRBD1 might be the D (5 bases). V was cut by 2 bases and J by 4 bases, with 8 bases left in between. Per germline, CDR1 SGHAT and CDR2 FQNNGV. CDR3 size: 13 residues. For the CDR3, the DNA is TGTGCCAGCAGCTTAACGGGGGGCACTGAAGCTTTCTTT. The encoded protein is CASSLTGGTEAFF.

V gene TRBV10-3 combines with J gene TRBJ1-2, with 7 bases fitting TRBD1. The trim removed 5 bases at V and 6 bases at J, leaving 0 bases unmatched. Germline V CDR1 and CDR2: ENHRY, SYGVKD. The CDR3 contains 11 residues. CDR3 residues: CAISTGDGYTF. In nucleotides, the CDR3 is TGTGCCATCAGTACAGGGGATGGCTACACCTTC.

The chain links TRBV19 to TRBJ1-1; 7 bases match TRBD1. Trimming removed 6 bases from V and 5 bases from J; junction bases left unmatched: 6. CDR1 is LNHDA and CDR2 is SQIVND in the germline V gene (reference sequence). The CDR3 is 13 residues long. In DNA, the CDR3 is TGTGCCAGTAGCCCACTGACAGGGACTGAAGCTTTCTTT. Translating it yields CASSPLTGTEAFF.

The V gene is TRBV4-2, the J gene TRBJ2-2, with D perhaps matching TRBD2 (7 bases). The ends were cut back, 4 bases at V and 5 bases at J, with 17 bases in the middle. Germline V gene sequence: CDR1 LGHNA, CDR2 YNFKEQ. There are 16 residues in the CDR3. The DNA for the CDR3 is TGTGCCAGCAGCCGCGGGGGCGCCGTGCGTACCGGGGAGCTGTTTTTT. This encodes CASSRGGAVRTGELFF.

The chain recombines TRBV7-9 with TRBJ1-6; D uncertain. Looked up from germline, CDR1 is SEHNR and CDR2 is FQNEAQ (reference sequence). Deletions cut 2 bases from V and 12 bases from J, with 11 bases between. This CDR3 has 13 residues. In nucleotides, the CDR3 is TGTGCCAGCAGCTTATCCAACGGAGTACCCCTCCACTTT. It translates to CASSLSNGVPLHF.

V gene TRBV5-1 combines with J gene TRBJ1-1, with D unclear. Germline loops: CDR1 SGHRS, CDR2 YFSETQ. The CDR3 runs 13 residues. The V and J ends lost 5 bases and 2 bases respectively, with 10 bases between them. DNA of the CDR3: TGCGCCAGCAGGCCGACGGGAAACACTGAAGCTTTCTTT. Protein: CASRPTGNTEAFF.

The CDR3 protein is CASRPAGGGETQYF. The CDR3 nucleotides are TGTGCCAGCAGACCAGCGGGAGGGGGAGAGACCCAGTACTTC. The chain carries TRBV5-4 and TRBJ2-5, with 10 positions matching TRBD2. V gave up 5 bases and J gave up 4 bases; unmatched junction bases: 5. This CDR3 region has 14 residues. The V gene's germline CDR1 is SGHNT and CDR2 YYREEE (reference sequence). Variable domain in full (rest from reference TRBV5-4 and TRBJ2-5): ETGVTQSPTHLIKTRGQQVTLRCSSQSGHNTVSWYQQALGQGPQFIFQYYREEENGRGNFPPRFSGLQFPNYSSELNVNALELDDSALYLCASRPAGGGETQYFGPGTRLLVL.

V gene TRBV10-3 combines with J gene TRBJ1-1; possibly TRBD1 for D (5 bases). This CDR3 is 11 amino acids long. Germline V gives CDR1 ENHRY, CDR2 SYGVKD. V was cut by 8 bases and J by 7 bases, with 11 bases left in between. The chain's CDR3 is CAIGQGGEAFF. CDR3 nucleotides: TGTGCCATCGGGCAGGGCGGTGAAGCTTTCTTT.

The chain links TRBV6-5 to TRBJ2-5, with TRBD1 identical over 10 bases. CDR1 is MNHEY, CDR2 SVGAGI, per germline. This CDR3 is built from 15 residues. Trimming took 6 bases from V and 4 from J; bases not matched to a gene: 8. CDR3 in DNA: TGTGCCAGCAGCCCCCTGGGACAGGGGAGAGAGACCCAGTACTTC. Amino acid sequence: CASSPLGQGRETQYF.

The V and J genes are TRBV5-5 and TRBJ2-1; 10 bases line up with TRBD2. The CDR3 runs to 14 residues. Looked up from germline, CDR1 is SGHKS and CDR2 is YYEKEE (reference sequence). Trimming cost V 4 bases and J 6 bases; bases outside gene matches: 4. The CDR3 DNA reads TGTGCCAGCAGCCCCCGGACTAGCGGCAATGAGCAGTTCTTC. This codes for CASSPRTSGNEQFF.

The CDR3 protein is CASSSGGTGELFF. CDR3 in DNA: TGTGCCAGCAGCTCCGGGGGTACCGGGGAGCTGTTTTTT. The chain uses TRBV7-3 and TRBJ2-2; weak D call: TRBD2 (6 bases). The germline CDR1 and CDR2 sequences are SGHTA and FQGTGA. V was clipped by 4 bases and J by 5 bases, with 8 bases between them. The CDR3 extends over 13 amino acids.